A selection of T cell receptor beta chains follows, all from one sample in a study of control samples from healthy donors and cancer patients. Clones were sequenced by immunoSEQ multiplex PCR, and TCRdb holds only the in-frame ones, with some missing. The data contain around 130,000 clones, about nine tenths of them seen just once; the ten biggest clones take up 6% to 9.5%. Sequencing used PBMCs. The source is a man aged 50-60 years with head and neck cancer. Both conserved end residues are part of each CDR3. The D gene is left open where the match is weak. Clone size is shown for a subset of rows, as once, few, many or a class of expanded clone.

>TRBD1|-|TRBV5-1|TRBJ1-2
TGCGCCAGCAGCTGGGGGGTCGGGACAGGAAACTATGGCTACACCTTC
CASSWGVGTGNYGYTF
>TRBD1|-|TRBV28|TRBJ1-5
TGTGCCAGCAGTCTCACCGGTCGGACAGGGGGCAATCAGCCCCAGCATTTT
CASSLTGRTGGNQPQHF
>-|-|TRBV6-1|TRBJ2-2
TGTGCCAGCAGTGAATATAGCTCCGGGGAGCTGTTTTTT
CASSEYSSGELFF
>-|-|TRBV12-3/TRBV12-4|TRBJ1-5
TGTGCCAGTCAGATTAGCAATCAGCCCCAGCATTTT
CASQISNQPQHF
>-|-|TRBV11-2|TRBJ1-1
TGTGCCAGCAGCTTATCACGGTCTGAAGCTTTCTTT
CASSLSRSEAFF
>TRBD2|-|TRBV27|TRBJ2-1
TGTGCCAGCAGGACCGGGACTAGCGGCAATGAGCAGTTCTTC
CASRTGTSGNEQFF
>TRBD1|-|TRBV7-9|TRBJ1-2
TGTGCCAGCAGCTCCAAAACGAGTTCTAGGGGGCTGATTAACTATGGCTACACCTTC
CASSSKTSSRGLINYGYTF
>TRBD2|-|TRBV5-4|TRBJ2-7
TGTGCCAGCAGCTCCTACCGACTAGCGGGCGACTCCTACGAGCAGTACTTC
CASSSYRLAGDSYEQYF
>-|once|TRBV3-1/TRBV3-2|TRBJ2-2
TGTGCCAGCGGGGATCCTAGCCTATCGAACACCGGGGAGCTGTTTTTT
CASGDPSLSNTGELFF
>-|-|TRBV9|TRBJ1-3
TGTGCCAGCAGCCCCGGGGTAGGTGGAAACACCATATATTTT
CASSPGVGGNTIYF
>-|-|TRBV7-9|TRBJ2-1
TGTGCCAGCAGCTTAGGACAGAGAAAGAGCAATGAGCAGTTCTTC
CASSLGQRKSNEQFF
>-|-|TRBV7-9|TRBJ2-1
TGTGCCAGCAGCTTAGTTCTTGACTCCTACAATGAGCAGTTCTTC
CASSLVLDSYNEQFF
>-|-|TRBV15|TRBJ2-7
TGTGCCACCAGCAGTCTGAGGACAGAATGGTGGGTAAGCGAGCAGTACTTC
CATSSLRTEWWVSEQYF
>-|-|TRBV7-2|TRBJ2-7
TGTGCCAGCAGCCAACAAGACGGCTCCTACGAGCAGTACTTC
CASSQQDGSYEQYF
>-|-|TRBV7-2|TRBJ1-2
TGTGCCAGCAGCTTAGAAGTGCCAAGCTATGGCTACACCTTC
CASSLEVPSYGYTF
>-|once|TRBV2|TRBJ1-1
TGTGCCAGCAGAGGGAATAAGAACACTGAAGCTTTCTTT
CASRGNKNTEAFF
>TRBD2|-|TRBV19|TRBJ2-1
TGTGCCAGTAGTTCTAGCGGGGGAAATGAGCAGTTCTTC
CASSSSGGNEQFF
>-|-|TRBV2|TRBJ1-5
TGTGCCAGCAGTGATGAGGTTCGGGCCCAGCATTTT
CASSDEVRAQHF
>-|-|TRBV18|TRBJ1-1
TGTGCCAGCTCACCAGGGTCCGGAAGACAGGTAGCTTTCTTT
CASSPGSGRQVAFF
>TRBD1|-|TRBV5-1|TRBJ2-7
TGCGCCAGCAGCTTGGGACAGGGGCCGGTCGAGCAGTACTTC
CASSLGQGPVEQYF
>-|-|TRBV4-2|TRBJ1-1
TGTGCCAGCAGCCAAGATTTTGGGGGCGAGGAAGCTTTCTTT
CASSQDFGGEEAFF
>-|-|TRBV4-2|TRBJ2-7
TGTGCCAGCAGCCAACTAGGGGGAGAGCCACCCCTCGAGCAGTACTTC
CASSQLGGEPPLEQYF
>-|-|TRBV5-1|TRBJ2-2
TGCGCCAGCAGCTTGGAAGCGAACACCGGGGAGCTGTTTTTT
CASSLEANTGELFF
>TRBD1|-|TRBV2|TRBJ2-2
TGTGCCAGCAGTGAAGAGACAGGGGGCACCGGGGAGCTGTTTTTT
CASSEETGGTGELFF
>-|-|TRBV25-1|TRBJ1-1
TGTGCCAGCAGTGACGGGTACACTGAAGCTTTCTTT
CASSDGYTEAFF
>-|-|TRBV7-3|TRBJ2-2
TGTGCCAGCAGCTTAGATCCCGGGGGTCTCGGCGGGGAGCTGTTTTTT
CASSLDPGGLGGELFF
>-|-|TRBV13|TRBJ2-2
TGTGCCAGCAGCTTAGTCTCTACCGGGGAGCTGTTTTTT
CASSLVSTGELFF
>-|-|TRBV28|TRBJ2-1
TGTGCCAGCAGTCCGACTTTTTGGGGCTCCTACAATGAGCAGTTCTTC
CASSPTFWGSYNEQFF
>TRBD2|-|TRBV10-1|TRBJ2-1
TGCGCCAGCAGGAGGGGGACTAGCGGGAAGAATGAGCAGTTCTTC
CASRRGTSGKNEQFF
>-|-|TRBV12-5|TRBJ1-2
TGTGCTAGTGGAAAACAGACAGACTATGGCTACACCTTC
CASGKQTDYGYTF
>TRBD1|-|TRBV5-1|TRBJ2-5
TGCGCCAGCAGCTTGGGACAGGGGGCAGGAGAGACCCAGTACTTC
CASSLGQGAGETQYF
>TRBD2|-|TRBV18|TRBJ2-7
TGTGCCAGCTCACCACCAGGAGGACTAGCGGGGGGCTTCTACGAGCAGTACTTC
CASSPPGGLAGGFYEQYF
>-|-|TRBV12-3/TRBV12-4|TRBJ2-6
TGTGCCAGCAGGGTAGGGGCCAACGTCCTGACTTTC
CASRVGANVLTF
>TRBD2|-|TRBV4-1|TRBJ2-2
TGCGCCAGCAGCCAGCACTCAACTAGCGGGGGGGCCAGCGGGGAGCTGTTTTTT
CASSQHSTSGGASGELFF
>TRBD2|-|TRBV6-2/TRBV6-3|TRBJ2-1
TGTGCCAGCAGTTTAGGGCTAGCGGGGTTCCCGGCGAATGAGCAGTTCTTC
CASSLGLAGFPANEQFF
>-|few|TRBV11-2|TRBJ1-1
TGTGCCAGCAGCTTGGGCCCCAGCACTGAAGCTTTCTTT
CASSLGPSTEAFF
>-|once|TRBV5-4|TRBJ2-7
TGTGCCAGCAGCTTGATGGGCAGGATGTACGAGCAGTACTTC
CASSLMGRMYEQYF
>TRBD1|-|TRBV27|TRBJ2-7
TGTGCCAGCAGTCCCGGGACAGGCCCCTACGAGCAGTACTTC
CASSPGTGPYEQYF
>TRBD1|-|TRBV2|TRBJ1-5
TGTGCCAGTGACAGGGAATTTAATCAGCCCCAGCATTTT
CASDREFNQPQHF
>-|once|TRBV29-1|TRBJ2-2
TGCAGCGTTGGTGCAGCCTATTTTCGCTTGAACACCGGGGAGCTGTTTTTT
CSVGAAYFRLNTGELFF
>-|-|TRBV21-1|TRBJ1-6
TGTGCCAGCAGCAAGGGACAGGATAATTATAATTCACCCCTCCACTTT
CASSKGQDNYNSPLHF
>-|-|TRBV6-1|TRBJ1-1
TGTGCCAGCAGTGAAAGAGGGTTCCGTAATGAAGCTTTCTTT
CASSERGFRNEAFF